This T cell receptor beta chain was sequenced during a study of response to subunit inactivated influenza vaccine. V was trimmed by 0 bases and J by 5 bases, leaving 13 bases between them. Germline CDR1 reads LGHNA; CDR2 reads YNFKEQ. CDR3 length equals 15 residues. This clonotype was detected many times. Its antigen is unknown. TCRdb re-called the RT-PCR reads with MiXCR, one entry per CDR3 protein. The table records hundreds of thousands of distinct CDR3 sequences, 12% to 15% of them present only once. General study findings and limits: Authors suggested each seasonal influenza vaccination recruits few new T cells.

This TCR derives from a man aged 45-60 years who received an inactivated influenza vaccine. V and J are TRBV4-2 and TRBJ2-5; perhaps TRBD1 as D (7 bases). The specimen was PBMCs from blood, collected 14 days before vaccination. The CDR3 DNA reads TGTGCCAGCAGCCAAGATGGAGGGGGCGACGAGACCCAGTACTTC. Amino acids: CASSQDGGGDETQYF.